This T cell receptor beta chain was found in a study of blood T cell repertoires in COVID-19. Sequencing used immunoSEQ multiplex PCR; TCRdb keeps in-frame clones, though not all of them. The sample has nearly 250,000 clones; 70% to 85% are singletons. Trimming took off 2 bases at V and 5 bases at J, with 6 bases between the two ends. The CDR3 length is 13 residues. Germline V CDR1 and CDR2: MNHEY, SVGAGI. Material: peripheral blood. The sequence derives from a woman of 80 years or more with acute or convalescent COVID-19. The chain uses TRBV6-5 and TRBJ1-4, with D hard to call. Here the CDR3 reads CASSYRRNEKLFF. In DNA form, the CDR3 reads TGTGCCAGCAGTTACAGGAGAAATGAAAAACTGTTTTTT.